A selection of T cell receptor beta chains follows, all from one sample in a study of T cells in Graves' hyperthyroidism and ophthalmopathy. One entry per CDR3 protein, called by TCRdb with MiXCR from the multiplex PCR reads. The table shows roughly 550,000 distinct CDR3 sequences, with around 16% occurring only once. Sequences were obtained from blood. Receptors originate from a woman aged 25 to 45 with Graves' ophthalmopathy. Both conserved end residues are part of each CDR3. The order of the fields is CDR3 length, V gene, D gene, J gene, clone size, CDR3 DNA, CDR3 protein. The D gene is left open where the match is weak. Only part of the rows carry a size: once, few, many, or a class if the clone is expanded.

>15|TRBV7-3|TRBD2|TRBJ2-5|few
TGTGCCAGCAGCTTGGGAGCGGGAGTGGGGGAGACCCAGTACTTC
CASSLGAGVGETQYF
>13|TRBV6-2/TRBV6-3|-|TRBJ1-5|-
TGTGCCAGCAGTCGATTAAGTTCTCAGCCCCAGCATTTT
CASSRLSSQPQHF
>15|TRBV7-3|-|TRBJ1-1|many
TGTGCCAGCGCCGTCCGATCGGGGTATGACACTGAAGCTTTCTTT
CASAVRSGYDTEAFF
>14|TRBV5-6|TRBD1|TRBJ2-7|many
TGTGCCAGCAGCTTGAGGCAGGGGGCCTACGAGCAGTACTTC
CASSLRQGAYEQYF
>14|TRBV5-1|-|TRBJ2-2|few
TGCGCCAGCAGCGGAGTTGGGAACACCGGGGAGCTGTTTTTT
CASSGVGNTGELFF
>15|TRBV6-2/TRBV6-3|TRBD2|TRBJ2-7|many
TGTGCCAGCGCGAGGCTAGCGGAGTTCTCCTACGAGCAGTACTTC
CASARLAEFSYEQYF
>15|TRBV10-2|-|TRBJ1-6|-
TGCGCCAGCAGGCTTTTGACAGGAGTGAATTCACCCCTCCACTTT
CASRLLTGVNSPLHF
>14|TRBV27|-|TRBJ2-5|-
TGTGCCAGCAGTCCCAACAGGGTAGTGGAGACCCAGTACTTC
CASSPNRVVETQYF
>13|TRBV7-2|-|TRBJ2-5|many
TGTGCCAGCAGCGTTACTCAGGTGGAGACCCAGTACTTC
CASSVTQVETQYF
>14|TRBV11-2|-|TRBJ2-5|many
TGTGCCAGCAGCTTAGGGGGCTGGCAAGAGACCCAGTACTTC
CASSLGGWQETQYF
>13|TRBV11-2|-|TRBJ1-1|-
TGTGCCAGCAGTGAATCTCCCGGGACAGAAGCTTTCTTT
CASSESPGTEAFF
>17|TRBV28|TRBD2|TRBJ2-3|many
TGTGCCAGCAGTCCGCAAGGGACTAGCGGGAGAGCAGATACGCAGTATTTT
CASSPQGTSGRADTQYF
>14|TRBV3-1|-|TRBJ1-4|many
TGTGCCAGCAGCCAAGATGGGCCCGGTGAAAAACTGTTTTTT
CASSQDGPGEKLFF
>15|TRBV28|-|TRBJ1-1|many
TGTGCCAGCAGTTTATTACAGGGAGTTGAGACTGAAGCTTTCTTT
CASSLLQGVETEAFF
>11|TRBV28|-|TRBJ1-2|many
TGTGCCAGCAGTCGGGTTCGTGGCTACACCTTC
CASSRVRGYTF
>15|TRBV5-1|TRBD1|TRBJ2-5|few
TGCGCCAGCAGCGCAGGGGGCGGACCTCAAGAGACCCAGTACTTC
CASSAGGGPQETQYF
>15|TRBV12-3/TRBV12-4|-|TRBJ2-5|many
TGTGCCAGCAGTAGTAGCGGAGGGCTTCTAGAGACCCAGTACTTC
CASSSSGGLLETQYF
>14|TRBV6-2/TRBV6-3|-|TRBJ2-1|-
TGTGCCAGCAGTTTCTCCCGCGAGGGCAATGAGCAGTTCTTC
CASSFSREGNEQFF
>14|TRBV9|-|TRBJ2-7|many
TGTGCCAGCAGCGTCAACACGGGCAACTACGAGCAGTACTTC
CASSVNTGNYEQYF